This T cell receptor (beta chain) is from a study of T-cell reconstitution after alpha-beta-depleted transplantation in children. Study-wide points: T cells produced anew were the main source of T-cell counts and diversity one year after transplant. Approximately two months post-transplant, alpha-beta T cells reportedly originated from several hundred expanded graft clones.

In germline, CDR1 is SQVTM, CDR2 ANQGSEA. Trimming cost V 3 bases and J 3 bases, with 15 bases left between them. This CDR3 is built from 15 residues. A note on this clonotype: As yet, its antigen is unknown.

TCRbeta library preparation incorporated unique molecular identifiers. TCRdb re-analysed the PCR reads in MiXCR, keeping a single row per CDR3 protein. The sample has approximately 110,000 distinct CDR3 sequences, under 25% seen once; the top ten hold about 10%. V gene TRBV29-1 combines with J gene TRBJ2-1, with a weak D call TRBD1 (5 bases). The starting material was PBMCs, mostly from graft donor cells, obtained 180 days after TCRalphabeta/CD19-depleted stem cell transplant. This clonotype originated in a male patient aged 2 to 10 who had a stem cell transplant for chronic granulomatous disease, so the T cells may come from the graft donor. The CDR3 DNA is TGCAGCGTTGAGGGTGCAGGGAATCGCTACAATGAGCAGTTCTTC. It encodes CSVEGAGNRYNEQFF.